Listed here are 18 T cell receptor beta chains from one sample, sequenced in a study of OX40 agonist ivuxolimab in advanced cancers. Using immunoSEQ multiplex PCR, the repertoire was profiled, and TCRdb retains in-frame clones only, with some absent. The sample lists 30,000 to 40,000 clones, more than 80% occurring once. Here the sequenced sample was CD4+ or CD8+ T cells sorted from blood, taken in a trial of the OX40 agonist ivuxolimab. Receptors originate from an adult with an advanced solid tumor such as melanoma, head and neck, liver or kidney cancer.

The rearrangement uses TRBV5-4 and TRBJ2-3; D is undetermined. The CDR3 has 14 residues. Between the trimmed V and J ends, which lost 0 bases and 2 bases, there was a span of 7 bases. Germline lookup yields CDR1 SGHNT and CDR2 YYREEE (reference sequence). The CDR3 protein is CASSLVLHTDTQYF. The CDR3 region has the DNA TGTGCCAGCAGCTTGGTGCTCCACACAGATACGCAGTATTTT.

The rearrangement links TRBV7-9 to TRBJ2-1; D gene ambiguous. This CDR3 has 16 amino acids. Germline V gives CDR1 SEHNR, CDR2 FQNEAQ (reference sequence). With 4 bases removed from V and 2 bases from J, the gap between germline ends came to 15 bases. CDR3 nucleotide sequence: TGTGCCAGCAGCTATGACCGCGCAGGTACCTACAATGAGCAGTTCTTC. Its translation: CASSYDRAGTYNEQFF.

The V call is TRBV5-1, the J call TRBJ1-1; 10 bases match TRBD1. The CDR3 is 15 residues long. With V trimmed by 4 bases and J by 0 bases, 3 bases remained unmatched. Germline CDR1 is SGHRS and CDR2 is YFSETQ. The CDR3 sequence is CASSGGQGMNTEAFF. The CDR3 DNA follows: TGCGCCAGCAGCGGGGGACAGGGGATGAACACTGAAGCTTTCTTT.

This clone was found a few times. V and J are TRBV2 and TRBJ2-5; D gene unclear. The V gene's germline CDR1 is SNHLY and CDR2 FYNNEI. Trimming cost V 4 bases and J 1 base, with 13 bases left between them. The CDR3 spans 15 residues. The CDR3 is CASSVTRAVQETQYF. In DNA form, the CDR3 reads TGTGCCAGCAGTGTTACGCGTGCGGTCCAAGAGACCCAGTACTTC.

The CDR3 here is CASSHRWPALGANVLTF. The CDR3 DNA reads as TGTGCCAGCAGCCATCGCTGGCCTGCCCTCGGGGCCAACGTCCTGACTTTC. V and J are TRBV14 and TRBJ2-6; D not resolved. The V end was cut by 3 bases, the J end by 4 bases, with 16 bases between. CDR3 length: 17 residues. Germline V gene data show CDR1 as SGHDN and CDR2 as FVKESK.

V usage is TRBV7-9 and J usage is TRBJ2-7; the match to TRBD2 covers 7 bases. The CDR3 length is 14 residues. The V gene end was trimmed by 5 bases and the J gene end by 5 bases; junction bases not matched to a gene: 9. CDR1 and CDR2 from the germline V gene are SEHNR and FQNEAQ (reference sequence). In DNA form, the CDR3 reads TGTGCCAGCAGCGTAATGGGGGGAGGGCACGAGCAGTACTTC. The encoded protein is CASSVMGGGHEQYF.

The V call is TRBV29-1, the J call TRBJ1-3; 8 nucleotides align to TRBD1. Trimming removed 4 bases from V and 3 bases from J; junction bases left unmatched: 5. CDR1 is SQVTM and CDR2 is ANQGSEA in the germline V gene. There are 14 residues in the CDR3. The CDR3 nucleotides read TGCAGCGTTGGACAGGGGACAGATGGAAACACCATATATTTT. It codes for CSVGQGTDGNTIYF.

With regard to this clone: An end of the junction differs from the germline gene, which may be a read error. The chain couples TRBV6-5 to TRBJ2-5; TRBD1 or TRBD2 may be the D gene (5 bases each). This CDR3 has 11 residues. Germline CDR1 reads MNHEY; CDR2 reads SVGAGI. CDR3 loop: CASRGGTVENF. CDR3 DNA sequence: TGTGCCAGCAGGGGTGGGACGGTGGAAAACTTC.

The V gene is TRBV27, the J gene TRBJ1-2, with 9 bases matching TRBD1. Germline V gene lookup returns CDR1 MNHEY and CDR2 SMNVEV (reference sequence). The CDR3 runs to 15 residues. V shed 2 bases, J shed 4 bases, and the junction held 5 bases outside the gene matches. CDR3 region: CASSLMGQGAYGYTF. DNA of the CDR3: TGTGCCAGCAGTTTAATGGGACAGGGAGCCTATGGCTACACCTTC.

J is TRBJ1-1 and V is TRBV7-3; D possibly corresponds to TRBD1 (6 bases). The ends were cut back, 5 bases at V and 3 bases at J, with 13 bases in the middle. The CDR3 spans 14 residues. Germline CDR1 is SGHTA and CDR2 is FQGTGA. DNA of the CDR3: TGTGCCAGCAGCAACCAGGGGTCGGACACTGAAGCTTTCTTT. It translates to CASSNQGSDTEAFF.

This clone has more than one count but fewer than ten. V usage is TRBV2 and J usage is TRBJ2-3, with D possibly being TRBD1 (6 bases). This CDR3 spans 14 amino acids. Trimming pared 7 bases from V and 4 bases from J, leaving 15 bases between. Germline-derived CDR1 and CDR2 are SNHLY and FYNNEI. The CDR3 coding sequence is TGTGCCAGCAAGGACAGACTTATAGCAGATACGCAGTATTTT. Residues: CASKDRLIADTQYF.

J is TRBJ1-3 and V is TRBV6-1, with no clear D. V was clipped by 6 bases and J by 0 bases, with 9 bases between them. This CDR3 is built from 14 residues. The germline gives CDR1 MNHNS, CDR2 SASEGT. Here the CDR3 DNA reads TGTGCCAGCAGAGGTACAAGCTCTGGAAACACCATATATTTT. This sequence encodes CASRGTSSGNTIYF.

This clone was counted only a few times. The CDR3 DNA is TGTGCCAGCAGCTTCGAGGGCACCTTGCAAGAGACCCAGTACTTC. This sequence encodes CASSFEGTLQETQYF. This chain uses TRBV5-4 with TRBJ2-5; D may be TRBD2 (5 bases). Germline lookup yields CDR1 SGHNT and CDR2 YYREEE (reference sequence). The CDR3 contains 15 residues. V lost 2 bases to trimming and J lost 2 bases, with 13 bases between them.

This chain joins TRBV7-2 and TRBJ2-3; D may be TRBD1 (5 bases). Trimming shortened V by 0 bases and J by 4 bases, and 8 bases separated the two germline ends. The CDR3 loop spans 14 amino acids. Germline V gives CDR1 SGHTA, CDR2 FQGNSA. CDR3 nucleotide sequence: TGTGCCAGCAGCTTAGCGCTAGGGGCAGATACGCAGTATTTT. It yields the protein CASSLALGADTQYF.

V usage is TRBV6-5 and J usage is TRBJ2-1; TRBD1 aligns across 7 bases. V shed 5 bases, J shed 2 bases, and the junction held 6 bases outside the gene matches. Looked up from germline, CDR1 is MNHEY and CDR2 is SVGAGI. CDR3 length equals 15 residues. CDR3 coding DNA: TGTGCCAGCAGTCCGACGGACAGGACCTACAATGAGCAGTTCTTC. Protein sequence: CASSPTDRTYNEQFF.

The count of this clone is one. The chain is built from TRBV27 and TRBJ2-2; 8 nucleotides align to TRBD2. CDR3 size: 15 residues. Trimming cost V 4 bases and J 5 bases; bases outside gene matches: 6. The germline gives CDR1 MNHEY, CDR2 SMNVEV (reference sequence). The CDR3 DNA follows: TGTGCCAGCAGTTCCATACTAGCGGAGACCGGGGAGCTGTTTTTT. Translation gives CASSSILAETGELFF.

The chain combines TRBV4-3 with TRBJ2-5; D may be TRBD1 (5 bases). Germline V gives CDR1 LGHNA, CDR2 YSLEER. Trimming removed 4 bases from V and 1 base from J, with 16 bases in between. The CDR3 spans 16 residues. The CDR3 loop reads CASSLFPRQRQETQYF. The DNA for the CDR3 is TGCGCCAGCAGCCTTTTTCCCAGACAGCGCCAAGAGACCCAGTACTTC.

The rearrangement links TRBV18 to TRBJ1-3; tentative D call: TRBD1 (5 bases). Germline lookup yields CDR1 KGHSH and CDR2 LQKENI. The CDR3 runs 14 residues. Trimming stripped 2 bases from V and 3 bases from J, with 8 bases between. The CDR3 sequence: CASSPGRDGNTIYF. The CDR3 region has the DNA TGTGCCAGCTCACCAGGCAGGGATGGAAACACCATATATTTT.